Described below is a single T cell receptor beta chain sequence and its context. This sample stems from a study of cytomegalovirus exposure and HLA in healthy donors. The CDR3 totals 15 residues. Trimming pared 1 base from V and 1 base from J, leaving 10 bases between. Germline-derived CDR1 and CDR2 are SEHNR and FQNEAQ (reference sequence). The study ran its PCR with 60 Vbeta and 13 Jbeta primers. TCRdb keeps only in-frame clones here, not all; method: immunoSEQ multiplex PCR. Altogether around 150,000 clones are present, 60% to 80% being singletons, with the ten largest covering about 14%. The sequenced material came from PBMCs. This receptor was taken from a man aged 50-60 years in good health and CMV-seropositive. The rearrangement joins TRBV7-9 to TRBJ1-1; D gene unclear. CDR3 amino acids: CASSLVEAPNTEAFF. The CDR3 DNA reads TGTGCCAGCAGCTTAGTTGAGGCCCCGAACACTGAAGCTTTCTTT. The full variable domain, its missing parts supplied by reference TRBV7-9 and TRBJ1-1, is DTGVSQNPRHKITKRGQNVTFRCDPISEHNRLYWYRQTLGQGPEFLTYFQNEAQLEKSRLLSDRFSAERPKGSFSTLEIQRTEQGDSAMYLCASSLVEAPNTEAFFGQGTRLTVV.